This T cell receptor beta chain was profiled in a study of spatial heterogeneity in lung cancer. Study background: When available, follow-up PBMC samples taken a median of about 2 years after resection were sequenced.

Trimming at V came to 6 bases and at J to 0 bases, leaving 1 base not matched to a gene. In germline, CDR1 is MNHEY, CDR2 SMNVEV (reference sequence). CDR3 size: 14 residues. Time point given: blood at routine non-recurrence follow-up after resection. Tumor, nontumor lung or frozen PBMC supplied whole RNA that was sequenced unsorted. TCRdb re-called the 5' RACE reads through MiXCR, storing one row per CDR3 protein. The sample includes about 19,000 distinct CDR3 sequences, about 9% of them seen just once. The sequence came from a female donor with early-stage non-small cell lung cancer. The specimen comprised PBMCs, sampled at follow-up. This chain joins TRBV27 and TRBJ2-7, with TRBD2 matching over 11 bases. The CDR3 DNA reads as TGTGCCAGCAGGGGACTAGCGGACTCCTACGAGCAGTACTTC. Translated, it gives CASRGLADSYEQYF.